The 11 T cell receptor beta chains below were found in one sample sequenced in a study of identical twins. TCRdb called the 5' RACE reads again in MiXCR, with one record for every CDR3 protein. The sample includes around 550,000 distinct CDR3 sequences, 13% to 15% seen only once; the top ten take nearly 0.45%. These data are also associated with another study on yellow fever vaccine responses in identical twins.

Material for sequencing was CD4+ T cells sorted from blood. All receptors derive from a woman aged 18-29 years in good health.

This clonotype was picked up a small number of times. This chain connects TRBV20-1 to TRBJ2-7; TRBD2 agrees at 11 bases. V was pared by 7 bases and J by 4 bases, with 6 bases of the junction left unmatched. Per the germline V gene, CDR1 is DFQATT and CDR2 is SNEGSKA (reference sequence). The CDR3 runs 13 residues. This CDR3 reads CSVDSSGGYEQYV. The CDR3 DNA reads TGCAGTGTCGATTCTAGCGGGGGGTACGAGCAGTACGTC.

This clonotype was found a few times. The genes are TRBV5-1 and TRBJ2-5; no reliable D call. The CDR3 extends over 11 amino acids. The ends were cut back, 5 bases at V and 5 bases at J, with 7 bases in the middle. The germline gives CDR1 SGHRS, CDR2 YFSETQ. For the CDR3, the DNA is TGCGCCAGCAGGGAAGTCGAGACCCAGTACTTC. Encoded protein: CASREVETQYF.

This clonotype was observed a few times. V gene TRBV15 combines with J gene TRBJ2-3; 12 bases are shared with TRBD2. Germline V CDR1 and CDR2: LNHNV, YYDKDF (reference sequence). This CDR3 contains 17 residues. V lost 4 bases to trimming and J lost 3 bases; unmatched junction nucleotides: 8. The CDR3 here is CATSTRTSGDRTDTQYF. CDR3 coding DNA: TGTGCCACCAGCACCCGGACTAGCGGGGATCGTACAGATACGCAGTATTTT. The entire variable domain, with the rest obtained from reference TRBV15 and TRBJ2-3, is as follows: DAMVIQNPRYQVTQFGKPVTLSCSQTLNHNVMYWYQQKSSQAPKLLFHYYDKDFNNEADTPDNFQSRRPNTSFCFLDIRSPGLGDTAMYLCATSTRTSGDRTDTQYFGPGTRLTVL.

The gene calls are TRBV20-1 and TRBJ2-5; TRBD2 matches at 10 bases. The CDR3 loop spans 15 amino acids. Trimming cost V 2 bases and J 5 bases; bases outside gene matches: 8. CDR1 is DFQATT, CDR2 SNEGSKA, per germline (reference sequence). CDR3 coding DNA: TGCAGTGCTAGAAATCTAGCGGGAGTGGGTGAGACCCAGTACTTC. This codes for CSARNLAGVGETQYF.

This chain connects TRBV10-3 to TRBJ2-3; D possibly corresponds to TRBD1 (7 bases). This CDR3 comprises 13 residues. The V gene lost 7 bases and the J gene lost 6 bases, with 14 bases spanning the gap. The germline gives CDR1 ENHRY, CDR2 SYGVKD. DNA for the CDR3: TGTGCCATCATGGAGGGGGCGGTGGATACGCAGTATTTT. Protein sequence: CAIMEGAVDTQYF.

The gene calls are TRBV20-1 and TRBJ2-3; 10 nucleotides align to TRBD2. V dropped 1 base and J dropped 0; count of bases not matched to a gene: 1. Germline V gives CDR1 DFQATT, CDR2 SNEGSKA (reference sequence). The CDR3 runs 15 residues. In DNA form, the CDR3 reads TGCAGTGCTAGAGGTAGCGGGGGGAGCACAGATACGCAGTATTTT. This codes for CSARGSGGSTDTQYF.

Only a few counts were recorded for this clonotype. The J gene is TRBJ1-2, the V gene TRBV27, with TRBD1 matching 9 bases. V lost 3 bases and J lost 4; bases outside the gene matches: 12. The CDR3 sequence is 17 residues long. The germline gives CDR1 MNHEY, CDR2 SMNVEV (reference sequence). The CDR3 loop is CASSFWAVQTGGYGYTF. The CDR3 nucleotides are TGTGCCAGCAGTTTTTGGGCGGTTCAGACAGGGGGCTATGGCTACACCTTC.

The V call is TRBV3-1, the J call TRBJ2-3; 11 bases map to TRBD2. Trimming removed 3 bases from V and 5 bases from J; junction bases left unmatched: 4. There are 15 residues in the CDR3. Germline assignment: CDR1 LGHDT and CDR2 YNNKEL (reference sequence). CDR3 in amino acids: CASSHSGRAGDTQYF. CDR3 sequence (DNA): TGTGCCAGCAGCCATAGCGGGAGGGCCGGAGATACGCAGTATTTT.

The chain recombines TRBV2 with TRBJ2-2, with D unresolved. The CDR3 length is 17 residues. Per the germline V gene, CDR1 is SNHLY and CDR2 is FYNNEI. Trimming pared 5 bases from V and 7 bases from J, leaving 23 bases between. The CDR3 reads CASSPPGLKTIGGELFF. CDR3 in DNA: TGTGCCAGCAGTCCTCCGGGCCTAAAAACGATCGGCGGGGAGCTGTTTTTT.

The gene calls are TRBV6-1 and TRBJ1-4; a possible D gene is TRBD1 (6 bases). This CDR3 is 15 amino acids long. V lost 4 bases and J 5 bases, leaving 14 bases between the germline ends. The germline CDR1 and CDR2 sequences are MNHNS and SASEGT. This chain's CDR3 is CASSAQGHPNEKLFF. In DNA, the CDR3 is TGTGCCAGCAGTGCCCAGGGACATCCCAATGAAAAACTGTTTTTT.

This clonotype was detected only a few times. The chain employs TRBV5-1 and TRBJ1-1; 9 bases map to TRBD1. The ends lost 0 bases at V and 7 bases at J; junction bases unmatched: 4. Germline V CDR1 and CDR2: SGHRS, YFSETQ. This CDR3 has 14 amino acids. CDR3 amino acids: CASSLGGQGNEAFF. CDR3 nucleotides: TGCGCCAGCAGCTTGGGGGGACAGGGAAATGAAGCTTTCTTT.